This is a list of T cell receptor beta chains from one sample in a study of T-cell reconstitution after alpha-beta-depleted transplantation in children. MiXCR, applied by TCRdb to the PCR reads, yields one record per CDR3 protein. In the table there are around 600,000 distinct CDR3 sequences, 20% to 25% of which are singletons. Material: PBMCs, mostly from graft donor cells, obtained 360 days after TCRalphabeta/CD19-depleted stem cell transplant. The receptors were gathered from a boy under two years old who had a stem cell transplant for acute myeloid leukemia, so the T cells may come from the graft donor. Both conserved end residues are part of each CDR3. The D gene is left open where the match is weak. Not all rows give a size; the values are once, few, many and, for expanded clones, a class.

j_gene	d_gene	v_gene	abundance	CDR3aa	CDR3nt
TRBJ1-2	NA	TRBV7-2	NA	CASSLDGEWYGYTF	TGTGCCAGCAGCTTAGATGGTGAATGGTATGGCTACACCTTC
TRBJ2-7	TRBD1	TRBV20-1	NA	CSAREGQGGYEQYF	TGCAGTGCTAGAGAGGGACAGGGGGGTTACGAGCAGTACTTC
TRBJ2-6	NA	TRBV5-6	NA	CASSLEGTGANVLTF	TGTGCCAGCAGCTTAGAGGGAACTGGGGCCAACGTCCTGACTTTC
TRBJ2-3	NA	TRBV20-1	few	CSARDSGLVHTDTQYF	TGCAGTGCTAGAGATTCCGGCCTGGTACACACAGATACGCAGTATTTT
TRBJ1-2	NA	TRBV29-1	few	CSVGSGLPYGYTF	TGCAGCGTTGGTAGTGGCCTCCCCTATGGCTACACCTTC
TRBJ2-5	TRBD2	TRBV6-1	NA	CASSVRGVGETQYF	TGTGCCAGCAGTGTGCGGGGGGTAGGAGAGACCCAGTACTTC
TRBJ1-5	NA	TRBV7-2	NA	CASSRRLTGGQPQHF	TGTGCCAGCAGCCGGCGGCTCACCGGCGGTCAGCCCCAGCATTTT
TRBJ2-1	TRBD1	TRBV11-2	once	CASSADRWSYNEQFF	TGTGCCAGCAGCGCGGACAGGTGGAGCTACAATGAGCAGTTCTTC
TRBJ2-3	NA	TRBV5-1	NA	CASSSRVAKIDTQYF	TGCGCCAGCAGCTCGAGGGTAGCAAAGATAGATACGCAGTATTTT
TRBJ2-3	NA	TRBV5-1	few	CASSLRQITDTQYF	TGCGCCAGCAGCTTGAGGCAGATCACAGATACGCAGTATTTT
TRBJ1-5	TRBD1	TRBV7-9	NA	CASSLGQAFNQPQHF	TGTGCCAGCAGCCTTGGACAGGCCTTTAATCAGCCCCAGCATTTT
TRBJ2-1	NA	TRBV2	many	CASSGRGINYNEQFF	TGTGCCAGCAGTGGTAGGGGGATCAACTACAATGAGCAGTTCTTC
TRBJ2-5	NA	TRBV20-1	NA	CSAREGITETQYF	TGCAGTGCTAGAGAAGGTATTACGGAGACCCAGTACTTC
TRBJ2-1	NA	TRBV3-1	NA	CASSQDSELTHTYNEQFF	TGTGCCAGCAGCCAAGATTCGGAACTCACCCACACCTACAATGAGCAGTTCTTC
TRBJ2-2	TRBD2	TRBV7-6	many	CASSSGLAANTGELFF	TGTGCCAGCAGCTCCGGACTAGCGGCGAACACCGGGGAGCTGTTTTTT
TRBJ2-7	TRBD2	TRBV7-9	NA	CASSAQAFSGGYTLQYF	TGTGCCAGCAGCGCACAAGCGTTTAGCGGGGGTTACACCTTGCAGTACTTC
TRBJ1-6	TRBD1	TRBV27	NA	CASSQGQGDNSPLHF	TGTGCCAGCAGCCAGGGACAGGGTGATAATTCACCCCTCCACTTT
TRBJ2-5	NA	TRBV12-5	NA	CASGLSRETQYF	TGTGCTAGTGGTTTGAGTCGGGAGACCCAGTACTTC
TRBJ1-3	NA	TRBV18	NA	CASSPVRDHSGNTIYF	TGTGCCAGCTCCCCAGTTCGGGACCACTCTGGAAACACCATATATTTT
TRBJ2-1	NA	TRBV3-1	NA	CASSIAEGDEQFF	TGTGCCAGCAGCATAGCGGAGGGGGATGAGCAGTTCTTC
TRBJ1-5	NA	TRBV20-1	NA	CSARGGSSNQPQHF	TGCAGTGCTAGAGGGGGTAGTAGCAATCAGCCCCAGCATTTT
TRBJ1-2	NA	TRBV5-1	many	CASSRNTGLNNYGYTF	TGCGCCAGCAGCAGGAACACAGGGCTTAATAACTATGGCTACACCTTC
TRBJ1-1	NA	TRBV4-1	many	CASSHLGGGTEAFF	TGCGCCAGCAGCCACCTGGGAGGGGGCACTGAAGCTTTCTTT
TRBJ2-3	NA	TRBV28	NA	CASSPHPGEGDTDTQYF	TGTGCCAGCAGTCCGCACCCGGGGGAAGGAGACACAGATACGCAGTATTTT
TRBJ1-2	TRBD1	TRBV10-3	NA	CAITEPGQGGPNYGYTF	TGTGCCATCACTGAGCCGGGACAGGGCGGACCTAACTATGGCTACACCTTC
TRBJ2-1	NA	TRBV6-5	NA	CASSLGRGISSYNEQFF	TGTGCCAGCAGTTTGGGCAGGGGTATCAGCTCCTACAATGAGCAGTTCTTC
TRBJ2-4	TRBD1	TRBV6-1	many	CASSDLGDRAKNIQYF	TGTGCCAGCAGCGATCTGGGGGACAGGGCCAAAAACATTCAGTACTTC
TRBJ1-2	TRBD1	TRBV20-1	few	CSAPGTGSGYTF	TGCAGTGCACCCGGGACAGGGTCTGGCTACACCTTC
TRBJ1-1	NA	TRBV20-1	NA	CSASRGGTLNTEAFF	TGCAGTGCCAGCCGGGGGGGGACTTTAAACACTGAAGCTTTCTTT
TRBJ2-5	NA	TRBV10-3	many	CAISESSETQYF	TGTGCCATCAGTGAGTCTTCAGAGACCCAGTACTTC
TRBJ2-2	NA	TRBV6-2/TRBV6-3	NA	CASLSAGLGVLPATGELFF	TGTGCCAGCCTATCAGCGGGCTTGGGGGTTCTCCCCGCTACCGGGGAGCTGTTTTTT
TRBJ1-1	NA	TRBV12-5	NA	CASAYAGDTEAFF	TGTGCTAGTGCCTACGCAGGGGACACTGAAGCTTTCTTT
TRBJ1-6	NA	TRBV6-1	few	CASGFRQQGSPLHF	TGTGCCAGCGGATTCCGACAGCAAGGTTCACCCCTCCACTTT
TRBJ2-3	TRBD2	TRBV29-1	many	CSVPRLAGGTDTQYF	TGCAGCGTCCCAAGACTAGCGGGGGGGACAGATACGCAGTATTTT
TRBJ2-1	TRBD2	TRBV4-1	many	CASSPRPTSGGANSYNEQFF	TGCGCCAGCAGCCCTCGCCCAACTAGCGGGGGGGCCAATTCCTACAATGAGCAGTTCTTC
TRBJ2-4	NA	TRBV2	NA	CASSSPRAARAKNIQYF	TGTGCCAGCAGCTCGCCCAGGGCCGCTAGGGCCAAAAACATTCAGTACTTC
TRBJ2-7	NA	TRBV15	NA	CATSREVGYEQYF	TGTGCCACCAGCAGAGAAGTGGGCTACGAGCAGTACTTC
TRBJ1-5	NA	TRBV4-1	NA	CASSQDRRQSLQPQHF	TGCGCCAGCAGCCAAGATCGACGACAGAGCCTTCAGCCCCAGCATTTT
TRBJ1-6	NA	TRBV12-3/TRBV12-4	many	CASSLAQSSYNSPLHF	TGTGCCAGCAGTTTAGCCCAGAGCTCCTATAATTCACCCCTCCACTTT
TRBJ2-6	NA	TRBV2	NA	CASLSPQTGANVLTF	TGTGCCAGCCTGTCGCCTCAGACGGGGGCCAACGTCCTGACTTTC
TRBJ2-5	NA	TRBV15	NA	CATSRDLSGAQETQYF	TGTGCCACCAGCAGAGATCTAAGCGGTGCACAAGAGACCCAGTACTTC
TRBJ1-5	NA	TRBV20-1	few	CSARVEGHLLQPQHF	TGCAGTGCTAGAGTGGAGGGACATCTCCTTCAGCCCCAGCATTTT
TRBJ2-1	NA	TRBV28	NA	CASSLGGSPRLQFF	TGTGCCAGCAGTTTGGGTGGTTCGCCCCGGCTCCAGTTCTTC
TRBJ2-3	NA	TRBV6-1	many	CASSPLEEGDTQYF	TGTGCCAGCAGCCCACTAGAGGAGGGAGATACGCAGTATTTT
TRBJ2-7	TRBD1	TRBV29-1	few	CSDEYRGPGPSEQYF	TGCAGCGATGAATACAGGGGACCGGGTCCATCCGAGCAGTACTTC
TRBJ1-2	NA	TRBV20-1	few	CSAKGSELGGSYGYTF	TGCAGTGCTAAGGGGTCCGAATTGGGGGGCTCTTATGGCTACACCTTC
TRBJ2-1	TRBD2	TRBV24-1	few	CATSDGGVPNNEQFF	TGTGCCACCAGTGACGGGGGGGTTCCCAACAATGAGCAGTTCTTC
TRBJ1-4	NA	TRBV24-1	NA	CATSAGGRAGEKLFF	TGTGCCACCAGTGCCGGCGGTAGGGCCGGCGAAAAACTGTTTTTT
TRBJ2-5	NA	TRBV12-3/TRBV12-4	few	CASSRASGQETQYF	TGTGCCAGCAGTCGAGCCAGCGGACAAGAGACCCAGTACTTC
TRBJ2-6	TRBD1	TRBV27	many	CASNQGAGGANVLTF	TGTGCCAGCAACCAGGGGGCTGGTGGGGCCAACGTCCTGACTTTC
TRBJ1-2	TRBD1	TRBV6-5	NA	CASSYSTRGPKSLGYTF	TGTGCCAGCAGTTACTCAACCAGGGGGCCTAAGTCGTTGGGCTACACCTTC